The 8 T cell receptor beta chains below were found in one sample sequenced in a study of Graves' ophthalmopathy and Graves' hyperthyroidism. Investigators amplified TCR beta CDR3 regions from RNA transcripts. RT-PCR in the first round used HTBI primers; a second-round multiplex PCR followed. TCRdb ran MiXCR on the multiplex PCR reads and lists one entry per CDR3 protein. The table includes 150,000 to 200,000 distinct CDR3 sequences, 35% to 50% detected once. The specimen was peripheral blood. The receptors were gathered from a man aged 25 to 40 with Graves' ophthalmopathy.

This clonotype was seen more than once but under ten times. This chain connects TRBV28 to TRBJ2-7; tentative D call: TRBD2 (5 bases). The CDR3 has 15 residues. V was shortened by 6 bases and J by 6 bases, with 21 bases between the two germline ends. Germline-derived CDR1 and CDR2 are MDHEN and SYDVKM. The DNA of the CDR3 is TGTGCCAGCAGCCTCACCAGCTCTAGCCTCCCCGAGCAGTACTTC. As protein: CASSLTSSSLPEQYF.

This clonotype was observed at least ten times. This chain connects TRBV18 to TRBJ2-7, with D perhaps matching TRBD1 or TRBD2 (5 bases each). Germline V gene sequence: CDR1 KGHSH, CDR2 LQKENI. V lost 2 bases, J lost 6 bases, and 17 bases lay in between. This CDR3 has 15 residues. CDR3 in DNA: TGTGCCAGCTCACCAGATCCCGGGGCAGGTCTCGAGCAGTACTTC. Translating gives CASSPDPGAGLEQYF.

This clonotype was observed many times. The J gene is TRBJ2-4, the V gene TRBV29-1, with 8 bases lining up with TRBD1. The J segment lost 7 bases and the V segment lost 8 bases, leaving 7 bases of the junction unmatched. This CDR3 is built from 12 residues. The V gene's germline CDR1 is SQVTM and CDR2 ANQGSEA. The CDR3 sequence: CSSDRVNNIQYF. CDR3 nucleotides: TGCAGCTCGGACAGGGTAAACAACATTCAGTACTTC.

This clonotype was observed at least ten times. CDR3 DNA sequence: TGTGCCACCAGTGACCCAGAGGGACACTCAAACATTCAGTACTTC. It codes for CATSDPEGHSNIQYF. V usage is TRBV24-1 and J usage is TRBJ2-4; D is possibly TRBD1 (6 bases). Trimming left V 4 bases short and J 6 bases short, with 15 bases between. The CDR3 is 15 residues long. Germline V CDR1 and CDR2: KGHDR, SFDVKD.

This clonotype has at least ten counts. The V call is TRBV12-3 or TRBV12-4, the J call TRBJ1-2; the D is unclear. Trimming left V 2 bases short and J 11 bases short, with 9 bases between. This CDR3 region has 11 residues. The CDR3 reads CASSLRADYTF. The CDR3 DNA sequence: TGTGCCAGCAGTTTAAGGGCGGATTACACCTTC.

The sample holds many counts of this clonotype. This chain joins TRBV6-5 and TRBJ1-5, with TRBD1 matching over 7 bases. This CDR3 comprises 13 residues. The J segment lost 5 bases and the V segment lost 3 bases, leaving 1 base of the junction unmatched. Germline V gene lookup returns CDR1 MNHEY and CDR2 SVGAGI. CDR3 sequence (DNA): TGTGCCAGCAGTTATGACAGGGATCAGCCCCAGCATTTT. It translates to CASSYDRDQPQHF.

The table lists this clonotype with many counts. The chain has TRBV27 and TRBJ1-1; tentative D call: TRBD1 (6 bases). Trimming took off 5 bases at V and 14 bases at J, with 24 bases between the two ends. Germline loops: CDR1 MNHEY, CDR2 SMNVEV (reference sequence). The CDR3 contains 14 residues. The CDR3 loop is CASSLRYRVSVSFF. CDR3 DNA: TGTGCCAGCAGTCTACGATACAGGGTAAGCGTCTCCTTCTTT.

Ten or more counts support this clonotype. The chain uses TRBV11-2 and TRBJ2-7; D is unresolved. Per the germline V gene, CDR1 is SGHAT and CDR2 is FQNNGV. The CDR3 spans 14 residues. Trimming took off 0 bases at V and 4 bases at J, with 10 bases between the two ends. CDR3 amino acids: CASSLDWQAYEQYF. For the CDR3, the DNA is TGTGCCAGCAGCTTAGACTGGCAGGCGTACGAGCAGTACTTC.